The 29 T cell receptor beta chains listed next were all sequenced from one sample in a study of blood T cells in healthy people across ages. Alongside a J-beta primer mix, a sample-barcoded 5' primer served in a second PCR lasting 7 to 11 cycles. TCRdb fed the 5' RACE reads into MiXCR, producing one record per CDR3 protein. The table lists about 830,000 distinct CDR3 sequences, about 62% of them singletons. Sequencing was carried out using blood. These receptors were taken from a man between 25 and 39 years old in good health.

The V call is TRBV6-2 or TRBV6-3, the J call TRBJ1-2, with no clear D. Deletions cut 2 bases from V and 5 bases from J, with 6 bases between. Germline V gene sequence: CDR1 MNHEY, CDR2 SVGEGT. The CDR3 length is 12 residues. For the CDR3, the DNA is TGTGCCAGCAGTTACGTGGGGTATGGCTACACCTTC. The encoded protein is CASSYVGYGYTF.

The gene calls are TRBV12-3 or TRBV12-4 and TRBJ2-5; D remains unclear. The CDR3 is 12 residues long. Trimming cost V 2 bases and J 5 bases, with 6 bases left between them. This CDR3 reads CASSLTTETQYF. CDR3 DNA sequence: TGTGCCAGCAGTTTAACCACGGAGACCCAGTACTTC.

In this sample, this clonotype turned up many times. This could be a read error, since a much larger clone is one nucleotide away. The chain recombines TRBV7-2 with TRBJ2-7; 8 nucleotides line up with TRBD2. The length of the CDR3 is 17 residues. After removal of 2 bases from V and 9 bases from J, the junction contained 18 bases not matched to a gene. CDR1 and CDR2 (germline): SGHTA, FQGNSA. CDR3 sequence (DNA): TGTGCCAGCAGCTTAAATGGGCGACGAGCGGGGGCCCAGAGGCAGTACTTC. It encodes CASSLNGRRAGAQRQYF.

The CDR3 region is CASSYGDSWDTQYF. CDR3 nucleotide sequence: TGTGCCAGCAGTTACGGAGACAGCTGGGATACGCAGTATTTT. The V call is TRBV6-5, the J call TRBJ2-3, with D perhaps TRBD1 (5 bases). The CDR3 covers 14 residues. CDR1 MNHEY and CDR2 SVGAGI come from the germline V gene. Trimming removed 2 bases from V and 6 bases from J, with 12 bases in between.

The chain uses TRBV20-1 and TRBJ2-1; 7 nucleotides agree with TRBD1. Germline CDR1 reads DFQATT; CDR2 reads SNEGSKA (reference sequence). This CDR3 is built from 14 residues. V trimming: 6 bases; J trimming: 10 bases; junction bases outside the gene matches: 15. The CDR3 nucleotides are TGCAGTGCGCGAACCGGGACAGCGAGTCAGGAGCAGTTCTTC. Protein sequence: CSARTGTASQEQFF.

The CDR3 bases are TGTGCCAGCAGTGGGGCCCCAGGGCCCAACACTGAAGCTTTCTTT. Translation gives CASSGAPGPNTEAFF. V and J are TRBV2 and TRBJ1-1; D perhaps matches TRBD1 (5 bases). CDR1 and CDR2 from the germline V gene are SNHLY and FYNNEI. The ends were cut back, 4 bases at V and 2 bases at J, with 14 bases in the middle. This CDR3 region has 15 residues.

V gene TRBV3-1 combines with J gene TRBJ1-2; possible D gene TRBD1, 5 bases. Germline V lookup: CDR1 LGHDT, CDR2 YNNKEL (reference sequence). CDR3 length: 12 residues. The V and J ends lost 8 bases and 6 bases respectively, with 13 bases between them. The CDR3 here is CASQLGGDGYTF. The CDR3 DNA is TGTGCCAGCCAGTTAGGAGGGGATGGCTACACCTTC.

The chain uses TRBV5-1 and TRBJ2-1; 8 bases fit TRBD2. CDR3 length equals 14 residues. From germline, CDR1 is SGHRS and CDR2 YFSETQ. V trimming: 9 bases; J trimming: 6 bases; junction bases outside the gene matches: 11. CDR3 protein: CATRRGLGGNEQFF. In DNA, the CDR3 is TGCGCCACCCGTCGGGGACTAGGGGGCAATGAGCAGTTCTTC.

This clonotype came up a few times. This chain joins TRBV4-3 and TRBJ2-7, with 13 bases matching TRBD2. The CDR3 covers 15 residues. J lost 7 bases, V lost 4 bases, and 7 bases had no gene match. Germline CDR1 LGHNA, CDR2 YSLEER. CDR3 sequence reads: CASSRIPGLAGEQYF. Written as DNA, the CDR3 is TGCGCCAGCAGCCGTATCCCGGGACTAGCGGGAGAGCAGTACTTC.

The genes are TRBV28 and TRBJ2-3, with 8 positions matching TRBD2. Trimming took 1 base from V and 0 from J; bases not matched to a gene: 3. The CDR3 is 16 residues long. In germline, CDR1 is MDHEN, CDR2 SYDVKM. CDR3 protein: CASSLYTGGSTDTQYF. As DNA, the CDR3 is TGTGCCAGCAGTTTATATACGGGAGGGAGCACAGATACGCAGTATTTT.

The CDR3 region has the DNA TGCGCCAGCAGCCAAGATCCGGGACAGGTATTTGAAAAACTGTTTTTT. Amino acids: CASSQDPGQVFEKLFF. The chain is built from TRBV4-3 and TRBJ1-4; 8 bases are a match to TRBD1. The CDR3 loop spans 16 amino acids. Germline values: CDR1 LGHNA, CDR2 YSLEER. The ends lost 0 bases at V and 7 bases at J; junction bases unmatched: 7.

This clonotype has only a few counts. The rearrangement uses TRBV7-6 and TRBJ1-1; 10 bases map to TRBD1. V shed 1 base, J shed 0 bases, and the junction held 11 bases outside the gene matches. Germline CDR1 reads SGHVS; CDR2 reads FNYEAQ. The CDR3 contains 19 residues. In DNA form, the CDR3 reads TGTGCCAGCAGCTTAGTGGTAGGACAGGGGGACTCTATGAACACTGAAGCTTTCTTT. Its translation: CASSLVVGQGDSMNTEAFF.

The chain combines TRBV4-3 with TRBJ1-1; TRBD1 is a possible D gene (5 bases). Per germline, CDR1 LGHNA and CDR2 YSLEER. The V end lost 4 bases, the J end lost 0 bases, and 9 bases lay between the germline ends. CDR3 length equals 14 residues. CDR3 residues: CASSRGTVNTEAFF. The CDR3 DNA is TGCGCCAGCAGCCGTGGGACGGTGAACACTGAAGCTTTCTTT.

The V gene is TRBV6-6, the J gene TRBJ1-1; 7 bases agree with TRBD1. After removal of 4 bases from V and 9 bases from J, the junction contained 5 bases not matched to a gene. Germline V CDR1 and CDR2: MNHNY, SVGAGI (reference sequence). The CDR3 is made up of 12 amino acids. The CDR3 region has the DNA TGTGCCAGCAGTTTCCCGACAGGGCAAGCTTTCTTT. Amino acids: CASSFPTGQAFF.

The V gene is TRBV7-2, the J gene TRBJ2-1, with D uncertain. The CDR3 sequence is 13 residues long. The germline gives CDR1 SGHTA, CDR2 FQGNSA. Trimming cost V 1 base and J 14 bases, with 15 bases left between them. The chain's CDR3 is CASSLGNELREFF. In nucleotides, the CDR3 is TGTGCCAGCAGCTTAGGAAACGAGCTACGGGAGTTCTTC. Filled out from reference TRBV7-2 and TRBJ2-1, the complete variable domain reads GAGVSQSPSNKVTEKGKDVELRCDPISGHTALYWYRQSLGQGLEFLIYFQGNSAPDKSGLPSDRFSAERTGGSVSTLTIQRTQQEDSAVYLCASSLGNELREFFGPGTRLTVL.

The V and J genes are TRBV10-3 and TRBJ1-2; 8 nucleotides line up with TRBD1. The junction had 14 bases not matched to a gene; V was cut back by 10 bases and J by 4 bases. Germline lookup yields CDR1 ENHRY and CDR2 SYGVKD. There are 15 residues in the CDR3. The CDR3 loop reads CATGTGAQASYGYTF. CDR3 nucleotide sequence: TGTGCCACAGGGACAGGCGCCCAAGCCAGCTATGGCTACACCTTC.

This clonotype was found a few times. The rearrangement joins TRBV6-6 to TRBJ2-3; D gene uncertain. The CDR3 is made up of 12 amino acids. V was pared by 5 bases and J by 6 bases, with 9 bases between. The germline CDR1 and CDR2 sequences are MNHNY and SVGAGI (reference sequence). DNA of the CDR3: TGTGCCAGCAGTAGTACACCCGATACGCAGTATTTT. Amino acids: CASSSTPDTQYF.

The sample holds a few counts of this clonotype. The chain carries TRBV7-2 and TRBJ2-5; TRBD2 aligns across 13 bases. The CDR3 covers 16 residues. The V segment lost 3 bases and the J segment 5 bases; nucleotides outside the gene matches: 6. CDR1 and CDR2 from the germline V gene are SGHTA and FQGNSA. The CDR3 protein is CASSFPGLAGSETQYF. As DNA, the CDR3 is TGTGCCAGCAGCTTTCCGGGACTAGCGGGGTCTGAGACCCAGTACTTC.

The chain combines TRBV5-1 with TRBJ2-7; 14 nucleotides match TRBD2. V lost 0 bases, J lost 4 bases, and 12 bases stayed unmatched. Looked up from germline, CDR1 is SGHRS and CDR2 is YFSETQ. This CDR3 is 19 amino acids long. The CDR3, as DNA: TGCGCCAGCAGCTTGGAACCGGGACTAGCGGGAGTCAGGTCTTACGAGCAGTACTTC. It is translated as CASSLEPGLAGVRSYEQYF. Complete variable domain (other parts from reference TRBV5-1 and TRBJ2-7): KAGVTQTPRYLIKTRGQQVTLSCSPISGHRSVSWYQQTPGQGLQFLFEYFSETQRNKGNFPGRFSGRQFSNSRSEMNVSTLELGDSALYLCASSLEPGLAGVRSYEQYFGPGTRLTVT.

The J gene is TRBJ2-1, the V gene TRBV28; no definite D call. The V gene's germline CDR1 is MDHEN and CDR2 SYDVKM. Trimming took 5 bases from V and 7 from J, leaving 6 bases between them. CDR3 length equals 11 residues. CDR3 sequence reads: CASSPPNEQFF. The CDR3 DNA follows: TGTGCCAGCAGTCCACCTAATGAGCAGTTCTTC.

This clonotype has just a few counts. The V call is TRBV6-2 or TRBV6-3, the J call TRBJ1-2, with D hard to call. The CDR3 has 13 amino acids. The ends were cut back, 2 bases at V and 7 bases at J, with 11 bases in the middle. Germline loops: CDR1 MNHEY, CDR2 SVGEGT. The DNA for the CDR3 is TGTGCCAGCAGTTACGCCGGGTATGGTGGCTACACCTTC. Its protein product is CASSYAGYGGYTF.

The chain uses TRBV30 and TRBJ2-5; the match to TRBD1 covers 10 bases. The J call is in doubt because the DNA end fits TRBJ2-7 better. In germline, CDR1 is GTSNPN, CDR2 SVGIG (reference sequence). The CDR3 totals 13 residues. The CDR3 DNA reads TGTGCCGGGGCGGGACAGGGGTCCTACGAGCAGTACTTC. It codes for CAGAGQGSYEQYF.

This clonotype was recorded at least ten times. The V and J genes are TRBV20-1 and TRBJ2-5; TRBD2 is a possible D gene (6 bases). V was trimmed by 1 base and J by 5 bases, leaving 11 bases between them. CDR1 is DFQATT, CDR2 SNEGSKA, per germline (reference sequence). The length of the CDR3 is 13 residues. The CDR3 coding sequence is TGCAGTGCTAGAGTGGGACTTATGGAGACCCAGTACTTC. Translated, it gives CSARVGLMETQYF.

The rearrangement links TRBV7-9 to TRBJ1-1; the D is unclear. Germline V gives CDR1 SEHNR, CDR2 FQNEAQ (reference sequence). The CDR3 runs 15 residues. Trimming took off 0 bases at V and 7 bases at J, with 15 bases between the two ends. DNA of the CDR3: TGTGCCAGCAGCTTAGCACCCGGCGGGGTGAGTGAAGCTTTCTTT. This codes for CASSLAPGGVSEAFF. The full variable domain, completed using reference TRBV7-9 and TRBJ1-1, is DTGVSQNPRHKITKRGQNVTFRCDPISEHNRLYWYRQTLGQGPEFLTYFQNEAQLEKSRLLSDRFSAERPKGSFSTLEIQRTEQGDSAMYLCASSLAPGGVSEAFFGQGTRLTVV.

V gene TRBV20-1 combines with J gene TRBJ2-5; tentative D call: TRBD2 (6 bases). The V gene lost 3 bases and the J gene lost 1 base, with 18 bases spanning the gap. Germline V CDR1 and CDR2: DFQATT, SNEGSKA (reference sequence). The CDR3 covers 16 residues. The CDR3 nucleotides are TGCAGTGCTAGGCCCTCGATTGCGGGGTTCCAAGAGACCCAGTACTTC. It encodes CSARPSIAGFQETQYF.

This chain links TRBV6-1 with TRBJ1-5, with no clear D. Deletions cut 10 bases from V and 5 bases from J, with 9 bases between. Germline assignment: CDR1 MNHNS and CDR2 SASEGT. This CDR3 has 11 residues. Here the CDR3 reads CAIGGHQPQHF. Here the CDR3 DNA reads TGTGCCATCGGAGGTCATCAGCCCCAGCATTTT.

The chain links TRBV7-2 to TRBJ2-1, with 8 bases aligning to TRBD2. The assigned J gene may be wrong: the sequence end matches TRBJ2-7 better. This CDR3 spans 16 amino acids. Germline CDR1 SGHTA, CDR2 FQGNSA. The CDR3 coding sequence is TGTGCCAGCAGCCCTAGACGGCTAGCGGGCCTCAATGAGCAGTACTTC. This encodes CASSPRRLAGLNEQYF.

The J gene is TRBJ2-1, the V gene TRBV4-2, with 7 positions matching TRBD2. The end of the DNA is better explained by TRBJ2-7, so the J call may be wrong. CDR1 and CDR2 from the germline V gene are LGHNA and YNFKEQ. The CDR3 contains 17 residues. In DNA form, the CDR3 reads TGTGCCAGCAGCCAAGAGGGCGAACTAGCGACCTACAATGAGCAGTACTTC. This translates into CASSQEGELATYNEQYF.

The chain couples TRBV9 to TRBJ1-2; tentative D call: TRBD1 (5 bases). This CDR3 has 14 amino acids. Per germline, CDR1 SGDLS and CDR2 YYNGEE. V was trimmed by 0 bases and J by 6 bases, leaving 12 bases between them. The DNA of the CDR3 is TGTGCCAGCAGCGTAGCAGGAAAAGGGGATGGCTACACCTTC. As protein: CASSVAGKGDGYTF. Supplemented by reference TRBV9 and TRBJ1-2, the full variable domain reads DSGVTQTPKHLITATGQRVTLRCSPRSGDLSVYWYQQSLDQGLQFLIQYYNGEERAKGNILERFSAQQFPDLHSELNLSSLELGDSALYFCASSVAGKGDGYTFGSGTRLTVV.